What follows describes a single TCR beta chain. Which antigen it targets is not known. No much larger clonotype is one base removed from it; base qualities were not supplied. The study evaluated CTLA-4 blockade (ipilimumab) given together with focal radiation therapy in patients who had chemo-refractory metastatic non-small-cell lung cancer. This specimen belongs to a study of radiotherapy plus CTLA-4 blockade in lung cancer (dated by TCRdb to 2016 to 2019). Background on the whole study: Objective responses occurred in roughly 19% of enrolled patients, and over 30% achieved disease control. Overall study results and their limits: Early dynamic changes in blood T cell clones, together with increased serum interferon-beta after radiation, were reported as the strongest predictors of response. After treatment with radiotherapy and ipilimumab, TCR clones that originated in tumors expanded in peripheral blood.

The library was made by the immunoSEQ multiplex PCR assay. In its TCRdb copy, this immuneACCESS table keeps in-frame sequences only and misses some clones. Where compared with another copy, unresolved V genes explain less than half of these, and the others have no known cause. The sample data list tens of thousands of clones, and under 85% of these were observed just once. Roughly 5.1% of the sample belongs to the ten largest clones. The CDR3 holds 13 amino acids from the cysteine to the phenylalanine. Of all the DNA, just the CDR3 is kept, 39 bases in frame from base 1. V and J lose 7 bases and 3 bases, and a span of 10 bases separates them. According to the germline V gene, CDR1 reads SNHLY and CDR2 reads FYNNEI.

This clonotype originated in a human donor with non-small cell lung cancer whose response to radiotherapy plus ipilimumab could not be evaluated. The rearranged segments are TRBV2 and TRBJ1-5; TRBD1 is possibly the D segment (6 matching bases). Sequences were derived from peripheral blood, sampled from a patient treated with radiotherapy plus ipilimumab. The DNA sequence reads TGTGCCAGCACGGACAGTTACAATCAGCCCCAGCATTTT. The encoded protein is CASTDSYNQPQHF.